The rows below give T cell receptor beta chains drawn from one sample of a study of beta chain features in type 1 diabetes. Data came from immunoSEQ multiplex PCR; TCRdb stores just in-frame clones and leaves some out. The data hold around 180,000 clones, with 6% to 9% observed a single time. Sequences were obtained from central memory CD4+ T cells from blood. Receptors originate from a man aged 18 to 30 with type 1 diabetes. The CDR3 runs from the conserved cysteine through the conserved F or W. Fields, in order: CDR3 DNA, CDR3 protein, V gene, D gene, J gene, clone size. D genes are given only for firm matches. Size is omitted from some rows. Given values are once, few, many or a class for expanded clones.

TGTGCCAGCAGCTTGGCCGGACTAGGGGCCGAGAATGAGCAGTTCTTC	CASSLAGLGAENEQFF	TRBV5-4	TRBD2	TRBJ2-1	.
TGCGCCAGCAGCCAAGACAGGGCGCAGTTCTTC	CASSQDRAQFF	TRBV10-2	TRBD1	TRBJ2-1	few
TGTGCCAGCAGCTTATCACGGACAGGGACTGAAGCTTTCTTT	CASSLSRTGTEAFF	TRBV7-9	TRBD1	TRBJ1-1	.
TGTGCCACCAGCAGAGACCAAGACTTACGCTATGGCTACACCTTC	CATSRDQDLRYGYTF	TRBV15	.	TRBJ1-2	few
TGTGCCAGCTCACCATCTTCTGTCGCGGTCACCGGGGAGCTGTTTTTT	CASSPSSVAVTGELFF	TRBV18	.	TRBJ2-2	.
TGTGCCAGCAGCCCACGAGCGGGAGGAGAGACCCAGTACTTC	CASSPRAGGETQYF	TRBV11-1	TRBD2	TRBJ2-5	few
TGTGCCTGGACCCGGACAGGAATACGAAACACCATATATTTT	CAWTRTGIRNTIYF	TRBV30	TRBD1	TRBJ1-3	few
TGCGCCAGCAGCCCAGGGGCCCTCCAGTCCCAAGAGACCCAGTACTTC	CASSPGALQSQETQYF	TRBV5-1	.	TRBJ2-5	few
TGTGCCAGCAGTTTGACAGGGCGCTACGAGCAGTACTTC	CASSLTGRYEQYF	TRBV28	TRBD1	TRBJ2-7	few
TGTGCCAGCAGCAACCCCAGAAACAGGGTATGGGGCAATGAGCAGTTCTTC	CASSNPRNRVWGNEQFF	TRBV7-9	.	TRBJ2-1	few